Following are 29 T cell receptor beta chains from one sample sequenced in a study of T cell responses to AZD1222 COVID-19 vaccine. Method: immunoSEQ multiplex PCR; TCRdb's copy keeps in-frame clones and lacks some. The repertoire consists of fewer than 70,000 clones, with roughly 87% occurring once and the leading ten covering over 5%. This material consisted of peripheral blood, taken 28 days after the second AZD1222 dose. These receptors were taken from an adult who received the AZD1222 COVID-19 vaccine.

The chain recombines TRBV6-5 with TRBJ2-3, with D possibly matching TRBD2 (6 bases). CDR1 MNHEY and CDR2 SVGAGI come from the germline V gene. V lost 11 bases and J lost 2, with 14 bases in between. This CDR3 is 13 amino acids long. CDR3 bases: TGTGCCGGCCGGCGGGATCTCACAGATACGCAGTATTTT. This sequence encodes CAGRRDLTDTQYF.

The chain has TRBV5-1 and TRBJ1-5; TRBD1 aligns across 9 bases. V gave up 4 bases and J gave up 7 bases; unmatched junction bases: 6. Germline-derived CDR1 and CDR2 are SGHRS and YFSETQ. There are 14 residues in the CDR3. The CDR3 region is CASSTGQGGQPQHF. CDR3 in DNA: TGCGCCAGCAGCACGGGACAGGGCGGACAGCCCCAGCATTTT.

This sequence joins TRBV11-3 and TRBJ2-3, with TRBD2 matching 8 bases. V was pared by 0 bases and J by 6 bases, with 2 bases of the junction left unmatched. The germline V gene has CDR1 SGHNT and CDR2 YENEEA. The CDR3 covers 14 residues. CDR3 sequence reads: CASSLDASGDTQYF. The CDR3 nucleotides read TGTGCCAGCAGCTTAGATGCTAGCGGGGATACGCAGTATTTT. Based on the CDR3 plus reference TRBV11-3 and TRBJ2-3, the full variable domain is EAGVVQSPRYKIIEKKQPVAFWCNPISGHNTLYWYLQNLGQGPELLIRYENEEAVDDSQLPKDRFSAERLKGVDSTLKIQPAELGDSAVYLCASSLDASGDTQYFGPGTRLTVL.

CDR3 amino acids: CASSTRRSLSYEQYF. CDR3 DNA sequence: TGTGCCAGCAGTACCAGACGGTCCCTCTCCTACGAGCAGTACTTC. The chain combines TRBV27 with TRBJ2-7; D unresolved. The ends were cut back, 5 bases at V and 0 bases at J, with 14 bases in the middle. This CDR3 is 15 amino acids long. CDR1 and CDR2 (germline): MNHEY, SMNVEV (reference sequence).

This clone came up once. This chain joins TRBV12-3 or TRBV12-4 and TRBJ2-7, with 8 positions matching TRBD1. J was trimmed by 12 bases and V by 4 bases; bases with no gene match: 11. The CDR3 runs 13 residues. CDR3 nucleotides: TGTGCCAGCAGTTCCTCCGACAGGGGTACGACGTACTTC. This sequence encodes CASSSSDRGTTYF.

This rearrangement joins TRBV18 to TRBJ1-1, with D unresolved. The CDR3 totals 14 residues. Germline V lookup: CDR1 KGHSH, CDR2 LQKENI. Deletions cut 0 bases from V and 1 base from J, with 6 bases between. The CDR3 coding sequence is TGTGCCAGCTCACCACCTGTTGAGAACACTGAAGCTTTCTTT. The encoded protein is CASSPPVENTEAFF.

This rearrangement joins TRBV10-2 to TRBJ2-5; TRBD2 aligns across 7 bases. The CDR3 is 13 residues long. Germline V CDR1 and CDR2: WSHSY, SAAADI. V shed 7 bases and J 5 bases; nucleotides not matched to a gene: 7. The CDR3 is CASTRGEGETQYF. CDR3 DNA sequence: TGCGCCAGCACGAGAGGGGAGGGGGAGACCCAGTACTTC.

This sequence joins TRBV7-9 and TRBJ1-4; D is ambiguous. The germline CDR1 and CDR2 sequences are SEHNR and FQNEAQ (reference sequence). The CDR3 has 13 residues. V lost 2 bases and J lost 6, with 7 bases in between. The CDR3 is CASSLLSDEKLFF. The CDR3 nucleotides are TGTGCCAGCAGCTTACTTTCCGATGAAAAACTGTTTTTT. Full variable domain (rest looked up from reference TRBV7-9 and TRBJ1-4): DTGVSQNPRHKITKRGQNVTFRCDPISEHNRLYWYRQTLGQGPEFLTYFQNEAQLEKSRLLSDRFSAERPKGSFSTLEIQRTEQGDSAMYLCASSLLSDEKLFFGSGTQLSVL.

This chain connects TRBV10-3 to TRBJ1-2; no clear D gene. Trimming left V 5 bases short and J 3 bases short, with 10 bases between. This CDR3 comprises 13 residues. Per germline, CDR1 ENHRY and CDR2 SYGVKD. The CDR3 here is CAISPNGDYGYTF. In DNA, the CDR3 is TGTGCCATCAGTCCTAATGGGGACTATGGCTACACCTTC.

V usage is TRBV12-2 and J usage is TRBJ2-1; TRBD2, the table's D call, lacks a check against the DNA. TRBV12-2 has pseudogene status. The CDR3 is 18 residues long. The CDR3 nucleotides read TGTGCAAGTCGCCGACCGACCCCGAGCGGGATGGCGGGACCAGAGCAGTTCTTC. Translation: CASRRPTPSGMAGPEQFF.

V gene TRBV13 combines with J gene TRBJ2-3; D unresolved. Trimming pared 5 bases from V and 3 bases from J, leaving 6 bases between. From germline, CDR1 is PRHDT and CDR2 FYEKMQ (reference sequence). The CDR3 totals 12 residues. CDR3 nucleotides: TGTGCCAGCAGCCCCACAACAGATACGCAGTATTTT. Protein: CASSPTTDTQYF.

The chain is built from TRBV4-1 and TRBJ2-7, with D maybe TRBD1 (6 bases). CDR3 length equals 14 residues. The V end was cut by 0 bases, the J end by 10 bases, with 16 bases between. Per the germline V gene, CDR1 is MGHRA and CDR2 is YSYEKL. CDR3 region: CASSQDSGTSHQYF. In nucleotides, the CDR3 is TGCGCCAGCAGCCAAGATTCGGGGACAAGTCACCAGTACTTC.

The chain uses TRBV5-1 and TRBJ1-2; the D gene is possibly TRBD1 (6 bases). The CDR3 totals 14 residues. Germline CDR1 SGHRS, CDR2 YFSETQ. V was trimmed by 0 bases and J by 10 bases, leaving 16 bases between them. The CDR3, as DNA: TGCGCCAGCAGCTTGGCCCAACGGGGGCATGACTACACCTTC. Translating gives CASSLAQRGHDYTF. Using reference TRBV5-1 and TRBJ1-2 for the parts outside the CDR3, the full variable domain is KAGVTQTPRYLIKTRGQQVTLSCSPISGHRSVSWYQQTPGQGLQFLFEYFSETQRNKGNFPGRFSGRQFSNSRSEMNVSTLELGDSALYLCASSLAQRGHDYTFGSGTRLTVV.

The rearrangement joins TRBV5-1 to TRBJ1-5; D not resolved. Trimming pared 0 bases from V and 3 bases from J, leaving 10 bases between. Germline V gives CDR1 SGHRS, CDR2 YFSETQ. This CDR3 has 15 residues. The CDR3 DNA reads as TGCGCCAGCAGCTTGGACGGCCGAACCAATCAGCCCCAGCATTTT. This codes for CASSLDGRTNQPQHF.

V and J are TRBV6-5 and TRBJ2-2; D gene ambiguous. Germline-derived CDR1 and CDR2 are MNHEY and SVGAGI. Between the trimmed V and J ends, which lost 3 bases and 4 bases, there was a span of 9 bases. The CDR3 covers 14 residues. The CDR3, as DNA: TGTGCCAGCAGTTATTGGATTTCCACCGGGGAGCTGTTTTTT. Translated, it gives CASSYWISTGELFF.

The chain joins TRBV9 to TRBJ2-1; 7 positions match TRBD2. Per the germline V gene, CDR1 is SGDLS and CDR2 is YYNGEE. The CDR3 length is 19 residues. Trimming cost V 0 bases and J 1 base; bases outside gene matches: 13. The CDR3 DNA follows: TGTGCCAGCAGCGTAGCGGCAACTTGGGGACTAAGATCCTACAATGAGCAGTTCTTC. This sequence encodes CASSVAATWGLRSYNEQFF.

The chain recombines TRBV28 with TRBJ1-2, with D unresolved. Germline assignment: CDR1 MDHEN and CDR2 SYDVKM. The V end was cut by 3 bases, the J end by 6 bases, with 17 bases between. This CDR3 contains 15 residues. The CDR3: CASSLGAGNGHGYTF. In DNA form, the CDR3 reads TGTGCCAGCAGTTTGGGCGCGGGGAATGGTCATGGCTACACCTTC.

The CDR3 sequence is CASSIRGQQPQHF. The CDR3 DNA is TGTGCCAGTAGTATCAGGGGGCAACAGCCCCAGCATTTT. V gene TRBV19 combines with J gene TRBJ1-5; 8 bases are a match to TRBD1. Germline V gene sequence: CDR1 LNHDA, CDR2 SQIVND (reference sequence). The trim removed 3 bases at V and 7 bases at J, leaving 2 bases unmatched. The CDR3 covers 13 residues.

The chain uses TRBV25-1 and TRBJ2-5; D is ambiguous. The germline gives CDR1 MGHDK, CDR2 SYGVNS. The CDR3 has 11 amino acids. Here the CDR3 reads CASSWQETQYF. CDR3 nucleotide sequence: TGTGCAAGCTCGTGGCAAGAGACCCAGTACTTC.

The gene calls are TRBV30 and TRBJ1-5; D ambiguous. This CDR3 comprises 14 residues. Trimming pared 0 bases from V and 4 bases from J, leaving 10 bases between. Looked up from germline, CDR1 is GTSNPN and CDR2 is SVGIG (reference sequence). The CDR3 protein is CAWSVRTGNQPQHF. The CDR3 DNA sequence: TGTGCCTGGAGTGTACGTACGGGGAATCAGCCCCAGCATTTT. The whole variable domain, filled in from reference TRBV30 and TRBJ1-5, reads SQTIHQWPATLVQPVGSPLSLECTVEGTSNPNLYWYRQAAGRGLQLLFYSVGIGQISSEVPQNLSASRPQDRQFILSSKKLLLSDSGFYLCAWSVRTGNQPQHFGDGTRLSIL.

The chain has TRBV12-5 and TRBJ2-3; D possibly corresponds to TRBD2 (6 bases). Looked up from germline, CDR1 is LGHNT and CDR2 is FRNRAP. V lost 6 bases, J lost 4 bases, and 11 bases lay in between. The CDR3 runs to 13 residues. The CDR3 loop reads CASGTSVADTQYF. DNA of the CDR3: TGTGCTAGTGGGACTAGTGTAGCAGATACGCAGTATTTT.

The chain joins TRBV7-2 to TRBJ2-7; D perhaps matches TRBD2 (6 bases). This CDR3 is 15 amino acids long. The ends were cut back, 3 bases at V and 3 bases at J, with 15 bases in the middle. Germline V gene data show CDR1 as SGHTA and CDR2 as FQGNSA. Here the CDR3 reads CASSFGSGRVYEQYF. The CDR3 DNA reads TGTGCCAGCAGCTTCGGTAGCGGTAGGGTCTACGAGCAGTACTTC.

The chain employs TRBV19 and TRBJ2-1, with 15 bases fitting TRBD2. This CDR3 has 18 amino acids. Germline loops: CDR1 LNHDA, CDR2 SQIVND (reference sequence). Trimming took 4 bases from V and 2 from J; bases not matched to a gene: 6. CDR3: CASSRRTSGRVPYNEQFF. DNA of the CDR3: TGTGCCAGTAGTAGAAGGACTAGCGGGAGGGTCCCCTACAATGAGCAGTTCTTC.

The chain is built from TRBV9 and TRBJ2-2; 12 bases fit TRBD1. The CDR3 is made up of 18 amino acids. J was trimmed by 8 bases and V by 0 bases; bases with no gene match: 11. Germline V gene lookup returns CDR1 SGDLS and CDR2 YYNGEE. The CDR3 sequence is CASSVAFGTGGADGELFF. The CDR3 coding sequence is TGTGCCAGCAGCGTAGCTTTTGGGACAGGGGGCGCTGATGGGGAGCTGTTTTTT.

CDR3 amino acids: CASSQDTGSRNEQFF. CDR3 DNA: TGCGCCAGCAGCCAAGATACCGGGAGCAGAAATGAGCAGTTCTTC. J is TRBJ2-1 and V is TRBV4-3; possible D gene TRBD2, 6 bases. Germline-derived CDR1 and CDR2 are LGHNA and YSLEER. V was cut by 0 bases and J by 7 bases, with 13 bases left in between. The CDR3 has 15 residues.

The V gene is TRBV28, the J gene TRBJ2-7; 10 nucleotides align to TRBD1. In germline, CDR1 is MDHEN, CDR2 SYDVKM. Trimming removed 6 bases from V and 2 bases from J; junction bases left unmatched: 10. The CDR3 loop spans 16 amino acids. CDR3 sequence (DNA): TGTGCCAGCAGCGAGACCGGGACAGGGGTTCCCTACGAGCAGTACTTC. This translates into CASSETGTGVPYEQYF.

The genes are TRBV12-3 or TRBV12-4 and TRBJ2-2; D is ambiguous. Trimming pared 7 bases from V and 3 bases from J, leaving 9 bases between. The CDR3 spans 13 residues. The CDR3 protein is CASTPLDTGELFF. The DNA of the CDR3 is TGTGCCAGCACTCCTTTGGACACCGGGGAGCTGTTTTTT.

The chain links TRBV4-3 to TRBJ2-1; 7 bases match TRBD2. The CDR3 runs to 14 residues. Germline V gene data show CDR1 as LGHNA and CDR2 as YSLEER. Germline trimming cut 4 bases from V and 11 bases from J; bases unmatched to any gene: 11. The CDR3 coding sequence is TGCGCCAGCAGCCGGAGTTCTTTAGCGGGTCAGCAGTTCTTC. Encoded protein: CASSRSSLAGQQFF.

The chain has TRBV7-6 and TRBJ2-1; D not certain. The CDR3 is made up of 16 amino acids. V dropped 1 base and J dropped 0 bases, with 10 bases sitting between them. Germline-derived CDR1 and CDR2 are SGHVS and FNYEAQ. The chain's CDR3 is CASSLVLPSSYNEQFF. The DNA for the CDR3 is TGTGCCAGCAGCTTAGTTCTACCCTCCTCCTACAATGAGCAGTTCTTC.